This entry features one TCR beta chain sequence. No antigen is known for it. Each sample's input was about 250 ng genomic DNA, some 38,000 genome equivalents. Multiplex touch-down PCR amplified TRB using TRB-A and TRB-B pools in one tube. TCRdb reanalyzed the multiplex PCR reads and collapses them to one entry per CDR3 protein, without DNA. This table holds approximately 9,100 distinct CDR3 sequences. This sample is part of a study of T cell clusters in autoimmune cytopenias. Study-level findings and limits: Primary autoimmune cytopenia patients seemingly lacked the physiological T cell clusters found in healthy donors.

The germline V gene has CDR1 MNHEY and CDR2 SMNVEV (reference sequence). The CDR3 contains 16 residues. This receptor was obtained from a human donor with an autoimmune cytopenia or autoimmune hepatitis (not recorded which). This chain links TRBV27 with TRBJ1-5. The sequencing sample was made of peripheral blood. This chain's CDR3 is CASSRGREGSNQPQHF.